This paragraph reports one T cell receptor beta chain. Its antigen is not identified. V was trimmed by 7 bases and J by 5 bases, leaving 14 bases between them. Germline V gene lookup returns CDR1 SNHLY and CDR2 FYNNEI. CDR3 length: 13 residues. Sequencing was performed with immunoSEQ multiplex PCR; in TCRdb, only in-frame clones are kept and a portion is missing. The sample yields roughly 150,000 clones, 85% to 90% seen once. The sample is drawn from a study of cytomegalovirus exposure and HLA in healthy donors. The study, taken as a whole, reports: According to reports, the classifier identified cytomegalovirus status with high specificity and sensitivity.

The material sequenced was PBMCs. This chain connects TRBV2 to TRBJ2-5; tentative D call: TRBD2 (5 bases). This TCR derives from a woman aged 18-35 years in good health and CMV-seropositive. DNA for the CDR3: TGTGCCAGCATGAATGAGGGCTCCGAGACCCAGTACTTC. Translated: CASMNEGSETQYF.